This is a list of T cell receptor beta chains from one sample in a study of T cells in Graves' hyperthyroidism and ophthalmopathy. TCRdb itself ran the multiplex PCR reads through MiXCR, one entry per CDR3 protein. The repertoire has 550,000 to 800,000 distinct CDR3 sequences, 15% to 20% of them found once; the top ten carry around a sixth. The source material was blood. The receptor set was obtained from a man aged 45-60 years with Graves' hyperthyroidism. CDR3s include the opening cysteine and the closing phenylalanine or tryptophan. D genes are given only for firm matches. Size is stated for part of the rows, as once, few or many counts, or as a class when the clone is expanded.

clone_size d_call j_call v_call cdr3_nt cdr3_aa
NA NA TRBJ2-1 TRBV4-1 TGCGCCAGCAGCCAAGAAGGACGGCCCTACAATGAGCAGTTCTTC CASSQEGRPYNEQFF
many NA TRBJ1-2 TRBV7-2 TGTGCCAGCAGCTTTGGGCCGGTGGGCTATGGCTACACCTTC CASSFGPVGYGYTF
NA TRBD2 TRBJ2-2 TRBV7-6 TGTGCCAGCAGCCCCCCAGAGGGACTAGCGGACACCGGGGAGCTGTTTTTT CASSPPEGLADTGELFF
few NA TRBJ1-5 TRBV5-1 TGCGCCAGCAGCTTGGAGTTCAATCAGCCCCAGCATTTT CASSLEFNQPQHF
NA TRBD2 TRBJ2-1 TRBV6-4 TGTGCCAGCAGTGCTAGCGGGACCAGCTCCTACAATGAGCAGTTCTTC CASSASGTSSYNEQFF
few NA TRBJ1-4 TRBV28 TGTGCCAGCACCTTGGGGGCTACTAATGAAAAACTGTTTTTT CASTLGATNEKLFF
few NA TRBJ2-3 TRBV3-1 TGTGCCAGCAGCCAAGCCGGGAGGGGGCAAACAGATACGCAGTATTTT CASSQAGRGQTDTQYF
few TRBD1 TRBJ2-5 TRBV15 TGTGCCACCAGCCCCGGGACAGGGCAGCAGACCCAGTACTTC CATSPGTGQQTQYF
NA NA TRBJ2-3 TRBV4-1 TGCGCCAGCAGCCATCCTGGGGAGGCGGATACGCAGTATTTT CASSHPGEADTQYF
many TRBD2 TRBJ2-1 TRBV28 TGTGCCAGCAGTCTCACCCCGGGACTAGCGGGACCTAATGAGCAGTTCTTC CASSLTPGLAGPNEQFF
NA TRBD2 TRBJ2-7 TRBV6-6 TGTGCCAGCAGTTACGGACTAGGCGCAGTAAGCGAGCAGTACTTC CASSYGLGAVSEQYF
NA NA TRBJ2-1 TRBV28 TGTGCCAGCAGGCCCGGGACCATGGGGGCCAATGAGCAGTTCTTC CASRPGTMGANEQFF
few NA TRBJ2-7 TRBV5-6 TGTGCCAGCACCCGGGACGGAGGCGGGTACGAGCAGTACTTC CASTRDGGGYEQYF
few TRBD2 TRBJ2-1 TRBV14 TGTGCCAGCAGCAGACTCGGGACGCCAGGGACTAGCGGCTATGAGCAGTTCTTC CASSRLGTPGTSGYEQFF
few NA TRBJ1-5 TRBV20-1 TGCAGTGCTACCCTGGACACTGGTAGCAATCAGCCCCAGCATTTT CSATLDTGSNQPQHF
many TRBD2 TRBJ2-5 TRBV28 TGTGCCAGCAGTTATTTGGAGACTAGCGGGCTCCAAGAGACCCAGTACTTC CASSYLETSGLQETQYF
many NA TRBJ1-1 TRBV5-5 TGTGCCAGCAGCTTCCAGGGGACGAACACTGAAGCTTTCTTT CASSFQGTNTEAFF
NA NA TRBJ2-7 TRBV20-1 TGCAGTGCTAGAGATGTAGGGAAACTCGTCTACGAGCAGTACTTC CSARDVGKLVYEQYF
many NA TRBJ2-2 TRBV27 TGTGCCAGCAGCCGATTCCCGAAGGACCCATGGACCGGGGAGCTGTTTTTT CASSRFPKDPWTGELFF
few NA TRBJ2-6 TRBV6-1 TGTGCCAGCAGTGAGAGAGGGATGGGGGCCAACGTCCTGACTTTC CASSERGMGANVLTF
few NA TRBJ1-5 TRBV6-1 TGTGCCAGCAGCCATGCCGCCCACCGGGGGAATCAGCCCCAGCATTTT CASSHAAHRGNQPQHF
many NA TRBJ2-3 TRBV20-1 TGCAGTGCTAGAGTCGCGACCCAAGCGCAGTATTTT CSARVATQAQYF
many NA TRBJ1-5 TRBV2 TGTGCCAGTGGGTTTGAGGGTACCTTTTGGCCCCAGCATTTT CASGFEGTFWPQHF
NA NA TRBJ1-6 TRBV11-2 TGTGCCAGCAGCTTAACGCGGGGGGGGGGATACCGGGACTCACCCCTCCACTTT CASSLTRGGGYRDSPLHF
many NA TRBJ1-1 TRBV5-6 TGTGCCAGCAGCACCGACACTGAAGCTTTCTTT CASSTDTEAFF
NA TRBD2 TRBJ2-3 TRBV9 TGCGCCAGCAGCGGGGGACTAGCGGGTGGCTACGATACGCAGTATTTT CASSGGLAGGYDTQYF
few TRBD1 TRBJ2-7 TRBV5-1 TGCGCCAGCAGTTTCCTGACAGGGGGGACCTACGAGCAGTACTTC CASSFLTGGTYEQYF
NA NA TRBJ2-1 TRBV4-3 TGCGCCAGCAGCCAAGTCCACGGACGGCAAGGGGACAATGAGCAGTTCTTC CASSQVHGRQGDNEQFF
few TRBD1 TRBJ1-4 TRBV7-9 TGTGCCAGCAGCCCCGCCGGGACAGGGGCTGAAAAACTGTTTTTT CASSPAGTGAEKLFF
many NA TRBJ2-3 TRBV28 TGTGCCAGCAGTTTCAATCAGCTTAGCACAGATACGCAGTATTTT CASSFNQLSTDTQYF
few NA TRBJ1-2 TRBV5-1 TGCGCCAGCGCTGAGATGGGGGTCGTCCGGAACTATGGCTACACCTTC CASAEMGVVRNYGYTF
NA NA TRBJ2-7 TRBV20-1 TGCAGTGCCCGGGTTGGAGGGCCCTACGAGCAGTACTTC CSARVGGPYEQYF
NA TRBD1 TRBJ2-1 TRBV20-1 TGCAGTGCTAGAGACGGACAGGGGTTGGATGAGCAGTTCTTC CSARDGQGLDEQFF
many NA TRBJ2-6 TRBV30 TGTGCCTGGAGTCGGGGCGGTATCTCTGGGGCCAACGTCCTGACTTTC CAWSRGGISGANVLTF
few NA TRBJ2-5 TRBV7-9 TGTGCCAGCAGCACTAGAAGGGACCCCACGGAGACCCAGTACTTC CASSTRRDPTETQYF
few TRBD1 TRBJ1-2 TRBV20-1 TGCAGTGCTAGAGATCTGGGACAGGGAGCTTATGGCTACACCTTC CSARDLGQGAYGYTF
NA TRBD2 TRBJ2-2 TRBV20-1 TGCAGTGCTAGACCCGCTAGCGGGAGTGTTGGCGGGGAGCTGTTTTTT CSARPASGSVGGELFF
many TRBD1 TRBJ2-4 TRBV2 TGTGCCAGCAGCATGGACAGGGGAACCAAAAACATTCAGTACTTC CASSMDRGTKNIQYF
NA NA TRBJ2-5 TRBV7-3 TGTGCCAGCAGCTTAATGGGGAACTCACTTAGCGAGACCCAGTACTTC CASSLMGNSLSETQYF
NA NA TRBJ1-2 TRBV6-1 TGTGCCAGCAACTTACCGGATGGCTACACCTTC CASNLPDGYTF
NA NA TRBJ2-2 TRBV6-5 TGTGCCAGCAGTTACCCTAGGAACACCGGGGAGCTGTTTTTT CASSYPRNTGELFF
few NA TRBJ2-3 TRBV10-2 TGCGCCAGCAGCGGTCGTTCTAGCTCCGATACGCAGTATTTT CASSGRSSSDTQYF
many NA TRBJ2-7 TRBV2 TGTGCCAGCAGTGAATGGTACAGGGTGGGCTCCTACGAGCAGTACTTC CASSEWYRVGSYEQYF
many TRBD2 TRBJ2-4 TRBV28 TGTGCCAGCAGAACTCCGGGGGGAACCAAAAACATTCAGTACTTC CASRTPGGTKNIQYF
many NA TRBJ1-1 TRBV5-8 TGTGCCAGGATTTCGGGTGCTTTCTTT CARISGAFF
many NA TRBJ1-1 TRBV2 TGTGCCAGTCGGGCGAGGAACACTGAAGCTTTCTTT CASRARNTEAFF
many NA TRBJ2-7 TRBV2 TGTGCCAGCAGTGAAGCCGGGACGGCTACCTCCTACGAGCAGTACTTC CASSEAGTATSYEQYF
many NA TRBJ2-7 TRBV27 TGTGCCAGCAGTTTAGGGAGGAGCCCCTACGAGCAGTACTTC CASSLGRSPYEQYF
many TRBD2 TRBJ2-1 TRBV29-1 TGCAGCGCGACCGGAGGCGGGGGCAATGAGCAGTTCTTC CSATGGGGNEQFF
NA NA TRBJ1-4 TRBV27 TGTGCCAGCAGACTCCTCGAAGGTGAAAAACTGTTTTTT CASRLLEGEKLFF
NA NA TRBJ2-2 TRBV5-8 TGTGCCAGCAGCTTCGGGGTCAAATGGGACACCGGGGAGCTGTTTTTT CASSFGVKWDTGELFF
few NA TRBJ1-1 TRBV7-3 TGTGCCAGCAGCACCGGCACGCGAGGGGCTGAAGCTTTCTTT CASSTGTRGAEAFF
NA TRBD2 TRBJ2-3 TRBV6-1 TGTGCCAGCAGTGCGGGGGGGGGCCGTACAGATACGCAGTATTTT CASSAGGGRTDTQYF
many TRBD1 TRBJ1-1 TRBV20-1 TGCAGTGCTAGAGATTTAAGGACAGGGGTTAACACTGAAGCTTTCTTT CSARDLRTGVNTEAFF
NA NA TRBJ2-7 TRBV30 TGTGCCTGGAGTGTGATAAACTACGAGCAGTACTTC CAWSVINYEQYF
many TRBD2 TRBJ2-7 TRBV7-9 TGTGCCCTAGGGGGGGCGCTAGCGGGAGTTGGGTACGAGCAGTACTTC CALGGALAGVGYEQYF
NA TRBD2 TRBJ2-1 TRBV27 TGTGCCAGCAGCCCGGGGGGGATGATCGATGAGCAGTTCTTC CASSPGGMIDEQFF
many TRBD2 TRBJ2-7 TRBV12-3/TRBV12-4 TGTGCCAGCAGTTCCCTAGCGGGAGTCTGGCCCGAGCAGTACTTC CASSSLAGVWPEQYF